The text below deals with one TCR beta chain. The antigen remains unidentified. This record comes from a study of shared clonotypes between healthy human individuals. Study details: The donor group consisted of two women and a few men, aged 18 to 49.

The V end lost 3 bases, the J end lost 3 bases, and 12 bases lay between the germline ends. CDR3 size: 14 residues. Germline V gene sequence: CDR1 SGHTA, CDR2 FQGNSA. Regarding the study as a whole: When compared with the clonotypes that were shared by all four sorted-subset donors, the non-shared clonotypes turned out to have lower generation probabilities.

Assay: immunoSEQ multiplex PCR; the TCRdb copy retains only in-frame clones and omits some. The data contain about 300,000 clones, around two thirds of them singletons. This TCR was recovered from a young man in good health. The genes are TRBV7-2 and TRBJ2-7; D remains ambiguous. Input material: memory CD4+ T cells sorted from blood. As to subset: CD45RA-negative fraction. CDR3 residues: CASSFDFTGYEQYF. DNA for the CDR3: TGTGCCAGCAGCTTTGACTTCACGGGCTACGAGCAGTACTTC.